This entry lists 8 T cell receptor beta chains sequenced from one sample in a study of OX40 agonist ivuxolimab in advanced cancers. Only in-frame clones appear in the TCRdb table, and some are missing; sequencing was by immunoSEQ multiplex PCR. The sample yields 130,000 or so clones, just over 90% seen once. The specimen was CD4+ or CD8+ T cells sorted from blood, collected in a trial of the OX40 agonist ivuxolimab. These TCRs come from an adult with an advanced solid tumor such as melanoma, head and neck, liver or kidney cancer.

The CDR3 loop reads CAWSRESGTVNTEAFF. The CDR3 DNA reads as TGTGCCTGGAGTCGTGAGTCGGGGACGGTGAACACTGAAGCTTTCTTT. This chain joins TRBV30 and TRBJ1-1; D is perhaps TRBD1 (5 bases). This CDR3 has 16 amino acids. V lost 2 bases and J lost 0, with 16 bases in between. CDR1 and CDR2 from the germline V gene are GTSNPN and SVGIG (reference sequence).

The V and J genes are TRBV29-1 and TRBJ1-2; D is unclear. V lost 6 bases and J lost 1, with 15 bases in between. CDR1 and CDR2 from the germline V gene are SQVTM and ANQGSEA. There are 14 residues in the CDR3. Written as DNA, the CDR3 is TGCAGCGTCGTCCCTCGAGTTATTAACTATGGCTACACCTTC. Translated, it gives CSVVPRVINYGYTF.

The chain couples TRBV28 to TRBJ2-7; possibly TRBD2 for D (6 bases). Germline V gene lookup returns CDR1 MDHEN and CDR2 SYDVKM. The V end lost 3 bases, the J end lost 2 bases, and 11 bases lay between the germline ends. The CDR3 contains 14 residues. CDR3 coding DNA: TGTGCCAGCAGTTTTGAGCGGGCAACCTACGAGCAGTACTTC. Translated: CASSFERATYEQYF.

The rearrangement links TRBV25-1 to TRBJ1-2; D gene ambiguous. The CDR3 runs 14 residues. V dropped 5 bases and J dropped 6 bases, with 16 bases sitting between them. Germline values: CDR1 MGHDK, CDR2 SYGVNS. The CDR3 region has the DNA TGTGCCAGCAGTAAAACCCTCGGTGGGGATGGCTACACCTTC. Translated, it gives CASSKTLGGDGYTF.

This chain joins TRBV19 and TRBJ1-2, with 7 bases lining up with TRBD1. From germline, CDR1 is LNHDA and CDR2 SQIVND (reference sequence). This CDR3 region has 15 residues. Trimming at V came to 7 bases and at J to 1 base, leaving 9 bases not matched to a gene. The CDR3 DNA reads TGTGCCAGTAATATCCGGGACAGCCTTAACTATGGCTACACCTTC. Protein product: CASNIRDSLNYGYTF. Complete variable domain (other parts from reference TRBV19 and TRBJ1-2): DGGITQSPKYLFRKEGQNVTLSCEQNLNHDAMYWYRQDPGQGLRLIYYSQIVNDFQKGDIAEGYSVSREKKESFPLTVTSAQKNPTAFYLCASNIRDSLNYGYTFGSGTRLTVV.

The chain employs TRBV5-1 and TRBJ2-1; perhaps TRBD2 as D (5 bases). Per the germline V gene, CDR1 is SGHRS and CDR2 is YFSETQ. This CDR3 has 15 residues. Trimming took 4 bases from V and 4 from J, leaving 15 bases between them. CDR3 nucleotides: TGCGCCAGCAGCCAGAGGTCGGACTGGTACAATGAGCAGTTCTTC. It specifies CASSQRSDWYNEQFF.

This chain uses TRBV6-1 with TRBJ1-1; the match to TRBD1 covers 7 bases. This CDR3 region has 13 residues. The V gene's germline CDR1 is MNHNS and CDR2 SASEGT. With 10 bases clipped from V and 4 bases from J, the junction kept 9 bases outside the gene matches. The CDR3 nucleotides are TGTGCCATTACGACAGGGCTGGGCACTGAAGCTTTCTTT. It specifies CAITTGLGTEAFF.

This clone was recorded once. V gene TRBV5-4 combines with J gene TRBJ1-1, with TRBD1 as a possible D gene (6 bases). V lost 0 bases, J lost 4 bases, and 10 bases lay in between. The CDR3 contains 14 residues. Looked up from germline, CDR1 is SGHNT and CDR2 is YYREEE (reference sequence). As DNA, the CDR3 is TGTGCCAGCAGCTTGGGGCAGGGGTCCACTGAAGCTTTCTTT. This sequence encodes CASSLGQGSTEAFF.